The TCR beta chain described here comes from a study of blood T cell repertoires in COVID-19. About the study: Whether acute or convalescent, the COVID-19 samples came from the United States, Italy and Spain. Sources were T cells, B-cell-depleted T cells, or PBMCs; the material itself was cDNA or gDNA.

In the authors' methods: It was from reference gene primer amplification that nucleated cell counts were estimated. Clones were sequenced by immunoSEQ multiplex PCR, and TCRdb holds only the in-frame ones, with some missing. V, J and clone size are taken as reported in that table, and D and trimming were inferred from the DNA itself. The sample holds approximately 150,000 clones, around 85% seen once. Germline CDR1 is GTSNPN and CDR2 is SVGIG (reference sequence). CDR3 size: 14 residues. The J segment lost 3 bases and the V segment lost 5 bases, leaving 6 bases of the junction unmatched. The sequenced sample consisted of peripheral blood. The chain employs TRBV30 and TRBJ2-2; 7 nucleotides line up with TRBD1. The TCR was taken from a woman over 75 with acute or convalescent COVID-19. The CDR3 reads CAWGGDSYTGELFF. The CDR3 DNA follows: TGTGCCTGGGGTGGGGACAGCTACACCGGGGAGCTGTTTTTT.